A single sample gave rise to the 23 T cell receptor beta chains below, sequenced in a study of graft-versus-host responses after intestinal transplantation. Which antigens these TCRs recognize remains unknown. Sequencing used immunoSEQ multiplex PCR; TCRdb keeps in-frame clones, though not all of them. The sample has some 130,000 clones, 85% to 95% seen once; the top ten hold over 2.5%. This specimen was unstimulated CD8+ T cells sorted from spleen or lymph node cells, taken before intestinal transplant. All receptors come from a human donor who received an intestinal transplant.

The chain is built from TRBV27 and TRBJ2-1; 11 nucleotides align to TRBD2. The germline V gene has CDR1 MNHEY and CDR2 SMNVEV (reference sequence). This CDR3 is 15 amino acids long. With V trimmed by 6 bases and J by 3 bases, 4 bases remained unmatched. The CDR3: CASSYGTSGYNEQFF. CDR3 DNA: TGTGCCAGCAGCTACGGGACTAGCGGCTACAATGAGCAGTTCTTC.

The rearrangement links TRBV15 to TRBJ2-7; D may be TRBD2 (7 bases). The V and J ends lost 5 bases and 6 bases respectively, with 14 bases between them. From germline, CDR1 is LNHNV and CDR2 YYDKDF (reference sequence). This CDR3 contains 13 residues. CDR3 coding DNA: TGTGCCACCAGCCTCGAGGGGGGGCGCGAGCAGTACTTC. Translation: CATSLEGGREQYF.

A word on this clone: This may be a read error: a much more frequent sequence differs by one nucleotide. The V call is TRBV11-2, the J call TRBJ2-1; D possibly corresponds to TRBD1 (6 bases). The CDR3 runs to 12 residues. Germline V lookup: CDR1 SGHAT, CDR2 FQNNGV. V was cut by 3 bases and J by 6 bases, with 6 bases left in between. CDR3: CASSFRGNEQFF. The DNA for the CDR3 is TGTGCCAGCAGCTTCAGGGGCAATGAGCAGTTCTTC.

The V and J genes are TRBV28 and TRBJ1-5; unclear D gene. The V gene lost 3 bases and the J gene lost 6 bases, with 12 bases spanning the gap. This CDR3 has 14 amino acids. Germline CDR1 is MDHEN and CDR2 is SYDVKM. The CDR3, as DNA: TGTGCCAGCAGTTTTGCGGGTATTGGTCAGCCCCAGCATTTT. Translating it yields CASSFAGIGQPQHF.

The rearrangement joins TRBV6-6 to TRBJ2-7, with TRBD2 matching 12 bases. CDR3 size: 13 residues. Germline V gene data show CDR1 as MNHNY and CDR2 as SVGAGI (reference sequence). The ends lost 10 bases at V and 3 bases at J; junction bases unmatched: 4. This CDR3 reads CATRTSGIYEQYF. The CDR3 DNA is TGTGCCACCCGGACTAGCGGGATCTACGAGCAGTACTTC.

The chain joins TRBV13 to TRBJ2-1, with 12 bases matching TRBD2. This CDR3 has 14 residues. Germline V gene sequence: CDR1 PRHDT, CDR2 FYEKMQ (reference sequence). Germline trimming cut 4 bases from V and 6 bases from J; bases unmatched to any gene: 1. The CDR3 is CASSSGLAGNEQFF. The CDR3 DNA sequence: TGTGCCAGCAGCTCGGGACTAGCGGGCAATGAGCAGTTCTTC.

The chain recombines TRBV28 with TRBJ1-3; D is unresolved. Trimming took off 3 bases at V and 7 bases at J, with 13 bases between the two ends. Germline assignment: CDR1 MDHEN and CDR2 SYDVKM. The CDR3 length is 14 residues. The CDR3 region has the DNA TGTGCCAGCAGTTTCCGGCTCCTGGGGAACACCATATATTTT. Its translation is CASSFRLLGNTIYF.

This clone was observed a single time. The V and J genes are TRBV4-1 and TRBJ2-5; D remains ambiguous. Trimming shortened V by 4 bases and J by 5 bases, and 8 bases separated the two germline ends. The CDR3 extends over 12 amino acids. Germline V gene data show CDR1 as MGHRA and CDR2 as YSYEKL. For the CDR3, the DNA is TGCGCCAGCAGCCGGGAAGCGGAGACCCAGTACTTC. Protein: CASSREAETQYF.

The chain couples TRBV7-8 to TRBJ2-7, with a weak D call TRBD2 (6 bases). The germline V gene has CDR1 SGHVS and CDR2 FQNEAQ. This CDR3 is 17 amino acids long. V was shortened by 1 base and J by 0 bases, with 16 bases between the two germline ends. In DNA, the CDR3 is TGTGCCAGCAGCTTAGGGTGGGAGCGGGCGAGCTCCTACGAGCAGTACTTC. Encoded protein: CASSLGWERASSYEQYF.

The chain links TRBV29-1 to TRBJ1-1, with TRBD1 identical over 7 bases. This CDR3 spans 14 amino acids. V shed 1 base and J 7 bases; nucleotides not matched to a gene: 9. The germline gives CDR1 SQVTM, CDR2 ANQGSEA. The CDR3 spells CSVEGDRESVEAFF. The CDR3 DNA sequence: TGCAGCGTTGAAGGTGACAGGGAATCTGTTGAAGCTTTCTTT.

The chain recombines TRBV27 with TRBJ2-5, with a weak D call TRBD1 (6 bases). CDR1 and CDR2 (germline): MNHEY, SMNVEV (reference sequence). V was trimmed by 6 bases and J by 1 base, leaving 9 bases between them. The CDR3 spans 13 residues. The CDR3 region is CASRQDSQETQYF. In DNA form, the CDR3 reads TGTGCCAGCAGACAGGACAGCCAAGAGACCCAGTACTTC.

The rearrangement joins TRBV29-1 to TRBJ2-1; the D gene is possibly TRBD2 (5 bases). Germline V lookup: CDR1 SQVTM, CDR2 ANQGSEA. The CDR3 runs to 15 residues. V lost 3 bases and J lost 2, with 14 bases in between. Written as DNA, the CDR3 is TGCAGCGTTGAGTACAGCGGAGCCCCCTACAATGAGCAGTTCTTC. Amino acids: CSVEYSGAPYNEQFF.

The chain uses TRBV6-1 and TRBJ2-7; D is unresolved. The CDR3 spans 12 residues. Trimming pared 6 bases from V and 4 bases from J, leaving 10 bases between. From germline, CDR1 is MNHNS and CDR2 SASEGT. CDR3: CASSDLGYEQYF. The CDR3 DNA sequence: TGTGCCAGCAGCGATCTAGGTTACGAGCAGTACTTC.

CDR3 DNA sequence: TGTGCCAGTAGTATGTGGGACAGGGGTGGCACTGAAGCTTTCTTT. Translation: CASSMWDRGGTEAFF. The V call is TRBV19, the J call TRBJ1-1; TRBD1 agrees at 10 bases. CDR1 and CDR2 from the germline V gene are LNHDA and SQIVND (reference sequence). The ends lost 3 bases at V and 4 bases at J; junction bases unmatched: 5. This CDR3 spans 15 amino acids.

V and J are TRBV28 and TRBJ2-1; D is unclear. CDR3 size: 11 residues. V was clipped by 5 bases and J by 9 bases, with 8 bases between them. Germline CDR1 MDHEN, CDR2 SYDVKM. The CDR3 DNA reads TGTGCCAGCAGTACCGGCACTGAGCAGTTCTTC. Translating it yields CASSTGTEQFF. Supplemented by reference TRBV28 and TRBJ2-1, the full variable domain reads DVKVTQSSRYLVKRTGEKVFLECVQDMDHENMFWYRQDPGLGLRLIYFSYDVKMKEKGDIPEGYSVSREKKERFSLILESASTNQTSMYLCASSTGTEQFFGPGTRLTVL.

This chain uses TRBV4-1 with TRBJ2-7, with 12 bases identical to TRBD2. The ends lost 0 bases at V and 4 bases at J; junction bases unmatched: 10. The CDR3 is made up of 18 amino acids. The germline gives CDR1 MGHRA, CDR2 YSYEKL. The CDR3 nucleotides read TGCGCCAGCAGCCAAGATACAGCGTGGACTAGCGGGACGTACGAGCAGTACTTC. This codes for CASSQDTAWTSGTYEQYF.

The chain uses TRBV5-4 and TRBJ2-7, with 11 bases matching TRBD1. Germline lookup yields CDR1 SGHNT and CDR2 YYREEE (reference sequence). This CDR3 region has 16 residues. V shed 5 bases and J 3 bases; nucleotides not matched to a gene: 10. As DNA, the CDR3 is TGTGCCAGCAGTCGAGATCCGGGACAGGGGGTCTACGAGCAGTACTTC. Its protein is CASSRDPGQGVYEQYF.

For this clone: A junction end diverges from the germline sequence, so it may reflect a read error. The chain joins TRBV10-3 to TRBJ2-2; 9 nucleotides line up with TRBD1. CDR1 and CDR2 (germline): ENHRY, SYGVKD. There are 15 residues in the CDR3. The CDR3 loop is CVISDPGQGSGELFF. In nucleotides, the CDR3 is TGTGTCATCAGTGACCCTGGACAGGGGAGCGGGGAGCTGTTTTTT.

The chain carries TRBV25-1 and TRBJ1-6, with TRBD1 matching over 7 bases. This CDR3 contains 12 residues. The V and J ends lost 8 bases and 6 bases, in that order; junction bases with no gene match: 1. From germline, CDR1 is MGHDK and CDR2 SYGVNS. The CDR3 region is CASRDSNSPLHF. CDR3 bases: TGTGCCAGCCGGGACAGTAATTCACCCCTCCACTTT.

V is TRBV6-6 and J is TRBJ2-1, with 12 positions matching TRBD2. V gave up 6 bases and J gave up 4 bases; unmatched junction bases: 4. The V gene's germline CDR1 is MNHNY and CDR2 SVGAGI (reference sequence). This CDR3 has 15 amino acids. The CDR3 region is CASSPTSGRYNEQFF. The CDR3 nucleotides are TGTGCCAGCAGCCCGACTAGCGGGAGATACAATGAGCAGTTCTTC.

The chain links TRBV5-1 to TRBJ2-1, with 10 bases fitting TRBD1. This CDR3 region has 15 residues. The germline gives CDR1 SGHRS, CDR2 YFSETQ. The V and J ends lost 4 bases and 6 bases, in that order; junction bases with no gene match: 7. The CDR3 DNA follows: TGCGCCAGCAGCCCGGGGACAGGGGTTTTCAATGAGCAGTTCTTC. Protein: CASSPGTGVFNEQFF.

This clone was seen a single time. The CDR3 loop reads CAISYPGDEQYF. CDR3 DNA sequence: TGTGCCATCAGTTACCCGGGCGACGAGCAGTACTTC. V usage is TRBV10-3 and J usage is TRBJ2-5; no clear D gene. The J call is doubtful: the DNA matches TRBJ2-7 better. The CDR3 has 12 amino acids. Germline CDR1 is ENHRY and CDR2 is SYGVKD.

The V and J genes are TRBV27 and TRBJ1-6; a possible D gene is TRBD1 (6 bases). V was cut by 5 bases and J by 7 bases, with 21 bases left in between. The CDR3 totals 17 residues. Germline V gene lookup returns CDR1 MNHEY and CDR2 SMNVEV (reference sequence). In DNA form, the CDR3 reads TGTGCCAGCAGTCTCATCTCCCCCTCGACAGGAAATTCACCCCTCCACTTT. Encoded protein: CASSLISPSTGNSPLHF.